This entry is about one T cell receptor beta chain. The sample comes from a study of blood T cell repertoires in COVID-19. Study at large: Sites in the United States, Italy and Spain provided acute and convalescent COVID-19 samples. T cells, B-cell-depleted T cells, or PBMCs provided the cDNA or gDNA that served as material.

In Seattle, patients joined the study during active infection and were tracked longitudinally. In the authors' methods: Nucleated cell counts were estimated from reference gene primer amplification. Data came from immunoSEQ multiplex PCR; TCRdb stores just in-frame clones and leaves some out. V, J and clone size are taken as reported in that table, and D and trimming were inferred from the DNA itself. The data show almost 350,000 clones, roughly nine tenths seen once. The sequencing input was peripheral blood. The source is an older woman with COVID-19, enrolled during active disease.

CDR3 DNA sequence: TGCGCCAGCAGCTTGGTTGGCAGGGGTAGCTATGGCTACACCTTC. It yields the protein CASSLVGRGSYGYTF. This chain connects TRBV5-1 to TRBJ1-2, with a possible D match to TRBD1 (6 bases). Trimming removed 0 bases from V and 4 bases from J, with 13 bases in between. CDR1 is SGHRS, CDR2 YFSETQ, per germline. The CDR3 sequence is 15 residues long. Full variable domain (rest looked up from reference TRBV5-1 and TRBJ1-2): KAGVTQTPRYLIKTRGQQVTLSCSPISGHRSVSWYQQTPGQGLQFLFEYFSETQRNKGNFPGRFSGRQFSNSRSEMNVSTLELGDSALYLCASSLVGRGSYGYTFGSGTRLTVV.